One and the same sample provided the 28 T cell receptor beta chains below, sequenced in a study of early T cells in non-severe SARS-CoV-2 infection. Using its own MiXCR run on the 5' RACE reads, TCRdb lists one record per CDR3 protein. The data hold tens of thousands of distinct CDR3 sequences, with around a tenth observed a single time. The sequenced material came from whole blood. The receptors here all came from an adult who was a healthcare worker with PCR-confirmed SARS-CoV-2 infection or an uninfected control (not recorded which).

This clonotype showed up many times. CDR3 bases: TGTGCCAGCAGCTTAGTAGCTGGGGAGCAGTTCTTC. It is translated as CASSLVAGEQFF. The V and J genes are TRBV7-9 and TRBJ2-1; D unclear. V was cut by 1 base and J by 10 bases, with 8 bases left in between. The CDR3 is 12 residues long. Per germline, CDR1 SEHNR and CDR2 FQNEAQ (reference sequence).

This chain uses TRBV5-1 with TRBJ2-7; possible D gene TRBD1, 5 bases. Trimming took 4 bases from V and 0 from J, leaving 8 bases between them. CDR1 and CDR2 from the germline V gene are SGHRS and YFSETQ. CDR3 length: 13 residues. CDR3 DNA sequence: TGCGCCAGCAGCGCGACAGCCTCCTACGAGCAGTACTTC. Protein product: CASSATASYEQYF.

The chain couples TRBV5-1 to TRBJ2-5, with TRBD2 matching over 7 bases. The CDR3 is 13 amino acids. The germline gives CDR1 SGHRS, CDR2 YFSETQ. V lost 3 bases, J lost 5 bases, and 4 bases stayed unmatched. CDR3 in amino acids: CASSSTSLETQYF. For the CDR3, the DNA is TGCGCCAGCAGCTCGACTAGCTTGGAGACCCAGTACTTC.

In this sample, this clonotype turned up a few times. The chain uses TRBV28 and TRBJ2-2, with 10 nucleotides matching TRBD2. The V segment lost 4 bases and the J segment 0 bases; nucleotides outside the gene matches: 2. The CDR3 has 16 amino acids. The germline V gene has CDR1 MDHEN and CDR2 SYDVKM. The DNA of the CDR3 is TGTGCCAGCAGTTCTGGACTAGCGGCGAACACCGGGGAGCTGTTTTTT. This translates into CASSSGLAANTGELFF.

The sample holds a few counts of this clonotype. The CDR3 loop is CSVEAPGIEAFF. The CDR3 nucleotides read TGCAGCGTTGAAGCTCCCGGAATTGAAGCTTTCTTT. The rearrangement links TRBV29-1 to TRBJ1-1; D is ambiguous. The V gene's germline CDR1 is SQVTM and CDR2 ANQGSEA. The length of the CDR3 is 12 residues. Trimming left V 1 base short and J 7 bases short, with 10 bases between.

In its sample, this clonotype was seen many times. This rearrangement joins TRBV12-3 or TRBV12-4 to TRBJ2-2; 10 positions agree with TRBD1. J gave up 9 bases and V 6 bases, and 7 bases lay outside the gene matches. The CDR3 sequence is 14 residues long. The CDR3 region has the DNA TGTGCCAGCAGCAACGGGGGACAGGGGTGGGAGCTGTTTTTT. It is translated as CASSNGGQGWELFF.

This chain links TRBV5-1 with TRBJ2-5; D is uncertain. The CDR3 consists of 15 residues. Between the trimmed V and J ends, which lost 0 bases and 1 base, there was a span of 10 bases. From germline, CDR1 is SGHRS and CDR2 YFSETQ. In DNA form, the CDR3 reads TGCGCCAGCAGCTTGGAACAAGACTTCCAAGAGACCCAGTACTTC. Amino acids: CASSLEQDFQETQYF.

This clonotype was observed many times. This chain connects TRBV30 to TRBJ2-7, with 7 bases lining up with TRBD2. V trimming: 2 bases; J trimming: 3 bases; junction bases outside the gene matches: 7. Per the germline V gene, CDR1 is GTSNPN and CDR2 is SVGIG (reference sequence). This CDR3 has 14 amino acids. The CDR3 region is CAWSSPSGRYEQYF. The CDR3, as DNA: TGTGCCTGGAGTTCCCCTAGCGGACGCTACGAGCAGTACTTC.

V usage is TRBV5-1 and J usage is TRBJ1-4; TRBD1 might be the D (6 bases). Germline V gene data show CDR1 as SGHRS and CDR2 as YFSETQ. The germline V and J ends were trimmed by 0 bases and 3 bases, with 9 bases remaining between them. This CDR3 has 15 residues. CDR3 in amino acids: CASSLGQVSNEKLFF. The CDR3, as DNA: TGCGCCAGCAGCTTGGGACAGGTGTCTAATGAAAAACTGTTTTTT.

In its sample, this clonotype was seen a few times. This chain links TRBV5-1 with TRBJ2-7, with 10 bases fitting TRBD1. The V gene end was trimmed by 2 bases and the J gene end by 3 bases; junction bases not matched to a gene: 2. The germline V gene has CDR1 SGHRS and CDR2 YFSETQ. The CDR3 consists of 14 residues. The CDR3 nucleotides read TGCGCCAGCAGCTTCGGGACAGGGGACTACGAGCAGTACTTC. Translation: CASSFGTGDYEQYF.

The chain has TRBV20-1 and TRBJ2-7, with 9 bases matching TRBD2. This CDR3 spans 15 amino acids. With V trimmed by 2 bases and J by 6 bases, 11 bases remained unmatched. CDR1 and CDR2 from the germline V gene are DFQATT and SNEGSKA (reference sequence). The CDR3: CSARSPGLASREQYF. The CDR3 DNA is TGCAGTGCTAGATCGCCGGGACTAGCCTCACGCGAGCAGTACTTC.

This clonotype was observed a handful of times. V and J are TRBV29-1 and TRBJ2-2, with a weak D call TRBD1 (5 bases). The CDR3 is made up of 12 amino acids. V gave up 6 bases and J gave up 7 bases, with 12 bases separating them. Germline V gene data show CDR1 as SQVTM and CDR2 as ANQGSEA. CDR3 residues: CSVGQSNGELFF. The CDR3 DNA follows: TGCAGCGTAGGACAATCCAACGGGGAGCTGTTTTTT.

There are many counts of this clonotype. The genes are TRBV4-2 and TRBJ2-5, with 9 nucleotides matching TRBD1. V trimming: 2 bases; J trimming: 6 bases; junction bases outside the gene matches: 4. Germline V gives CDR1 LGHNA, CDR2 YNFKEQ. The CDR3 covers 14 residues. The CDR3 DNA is TGTGCCAGCAGCCAATCGGACAGGGGCAAGACCCAGTACTTC. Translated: CASSQSDRGKTQYF.

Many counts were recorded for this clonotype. The CDR3 DNA is TGCAGTGCTAAAGGGAATCAGCCCCAGCATTTT. This encodes CSAKGNQPQHF. The chain recombines TRBV20-1 with TRBJ1-5; D remains ambiguous. The V gene's germline CDR1 is DFQATT and CDR2 SNEGSKA (reference sequence). The germline V and J ends were trimmed by 4 bases and 4 bases, with 5 bases remaining between them. The CDR3 runs to 11 residues.

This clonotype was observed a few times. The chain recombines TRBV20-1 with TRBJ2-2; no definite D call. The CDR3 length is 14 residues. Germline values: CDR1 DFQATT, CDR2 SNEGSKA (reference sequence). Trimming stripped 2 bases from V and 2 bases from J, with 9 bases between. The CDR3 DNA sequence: TGCAGTGCTAGACCCAGCCTCAACACCGGGGAGCTGTTTTTT. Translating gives CSARPSLNTGELFF.

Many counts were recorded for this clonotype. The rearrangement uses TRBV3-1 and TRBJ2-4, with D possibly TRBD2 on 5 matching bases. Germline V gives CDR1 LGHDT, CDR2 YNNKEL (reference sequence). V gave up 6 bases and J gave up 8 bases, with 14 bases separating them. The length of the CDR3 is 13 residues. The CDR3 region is CASRDPGGDIQYF. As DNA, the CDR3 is TGTGCCAGCAGGGACCCAGGAGGTGACATTCAGTACTTC.

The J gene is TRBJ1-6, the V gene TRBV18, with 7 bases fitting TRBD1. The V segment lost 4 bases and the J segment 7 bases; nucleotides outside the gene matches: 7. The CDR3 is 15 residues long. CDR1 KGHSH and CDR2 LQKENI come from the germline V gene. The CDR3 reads CASSLPGGNNSPLHF. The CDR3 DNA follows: TGTGCCAGCTCACTACCAGGGGGTAACAATTCACCCCTCCACTTT. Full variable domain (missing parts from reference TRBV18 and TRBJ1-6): NAGVMQNPRHLVRRRGQEARLRCSPMKGHSHVYWYRQLPEEGLKFMVYLQKENIIDESGMPKERFSAEFPKEGPSILRIQQVVRGDSAAYFCASSLPGGNNSPLHFGNGTRLTVT.

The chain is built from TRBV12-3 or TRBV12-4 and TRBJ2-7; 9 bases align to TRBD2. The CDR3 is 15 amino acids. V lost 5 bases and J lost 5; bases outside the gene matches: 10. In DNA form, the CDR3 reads TGTGCCAGCAGTGTCCCGGGACTAGCTATCCACGAGCAGTACTTC. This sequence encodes CASSVPGLAIHEQYF.

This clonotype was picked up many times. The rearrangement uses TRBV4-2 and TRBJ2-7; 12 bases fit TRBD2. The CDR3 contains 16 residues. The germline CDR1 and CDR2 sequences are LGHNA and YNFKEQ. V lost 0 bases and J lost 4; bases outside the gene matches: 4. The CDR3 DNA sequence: TGTGCCAGCAGCCAAGATACACTAGCGGGAGGTTACGAGCAGTACTTC. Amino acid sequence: CASSQDTLAGGYEQYF.

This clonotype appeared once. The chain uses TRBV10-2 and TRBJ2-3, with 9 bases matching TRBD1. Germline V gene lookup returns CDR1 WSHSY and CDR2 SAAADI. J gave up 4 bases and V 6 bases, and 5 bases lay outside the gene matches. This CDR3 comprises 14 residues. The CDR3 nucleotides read TGCGCCAGCAGAGGGACAGGGATTTCAGATACGCAGTATTTT. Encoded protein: CASRGTGISDTQYF.

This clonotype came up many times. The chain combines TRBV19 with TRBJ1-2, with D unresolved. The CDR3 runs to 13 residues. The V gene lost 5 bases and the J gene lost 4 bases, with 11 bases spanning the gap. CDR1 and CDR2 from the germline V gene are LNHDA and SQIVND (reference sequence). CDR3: CASSLAVTYGYTF. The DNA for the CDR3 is TGTGCCAGTAGTCTGGCAGTCACCTATGGCTACACCTTC.

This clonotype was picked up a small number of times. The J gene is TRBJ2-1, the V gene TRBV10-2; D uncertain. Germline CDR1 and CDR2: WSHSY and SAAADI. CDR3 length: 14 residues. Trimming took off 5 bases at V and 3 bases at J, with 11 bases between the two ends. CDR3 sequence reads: CASSIAGRYNEQFF. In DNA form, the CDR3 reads TGCGCCAGCAGTATCGCCGGGCGCTACAATGAGCAGTTCTTC.

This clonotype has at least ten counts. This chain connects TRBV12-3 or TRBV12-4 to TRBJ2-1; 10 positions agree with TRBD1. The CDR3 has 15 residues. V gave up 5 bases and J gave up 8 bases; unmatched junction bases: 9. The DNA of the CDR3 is TGTGCCAGCAGTCGCAGAGGGACAGGGGAGGATGAGCAGTTCTTC. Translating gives CASSRRGTGEDEQFF.

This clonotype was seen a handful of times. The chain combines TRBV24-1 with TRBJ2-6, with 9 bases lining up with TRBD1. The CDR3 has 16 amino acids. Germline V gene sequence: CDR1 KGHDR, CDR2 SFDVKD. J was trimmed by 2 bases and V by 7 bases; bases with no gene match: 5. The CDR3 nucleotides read TGTGCCACCAGGGGACAGGGAAGGACTGGGGCCAACGTCCTGACTTTC. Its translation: CATRGQGRTGANVLTF.

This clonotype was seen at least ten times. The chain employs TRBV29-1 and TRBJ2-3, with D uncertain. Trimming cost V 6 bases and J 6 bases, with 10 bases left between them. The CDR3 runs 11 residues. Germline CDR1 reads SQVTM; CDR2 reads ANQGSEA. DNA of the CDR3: TGCAGCGTCGCCGTTGGGGATACGCAGTATTTT. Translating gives CSVAVGDTQYF.

The CDR3: CASSLGDGINSPLHF. The CDR3 coding sequence is TGTGCCAGCAGCCTGGGAGACGGAATTAATTCACCCCTCCACTTT. V is TRBV3-1 and J is TRBJ1-6; D ambiguous. This CDR3 contains 15 residues. The germline V and J ends were trimmed by 4 bases and 6 bases, with 13 bases remaining between them. Looked up from germline, CDR1 is LGHDT and CDR2 is YNNKEL (reference sequence).

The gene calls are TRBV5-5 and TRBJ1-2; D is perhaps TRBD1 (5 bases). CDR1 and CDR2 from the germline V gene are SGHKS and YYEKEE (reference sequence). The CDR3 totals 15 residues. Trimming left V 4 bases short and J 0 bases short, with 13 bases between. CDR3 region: CASSPAPGANYGYTF. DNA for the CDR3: TGTGCCAGCAGCCCTGCCCCGGGGGCTAACTATGGCTACACCTTC.

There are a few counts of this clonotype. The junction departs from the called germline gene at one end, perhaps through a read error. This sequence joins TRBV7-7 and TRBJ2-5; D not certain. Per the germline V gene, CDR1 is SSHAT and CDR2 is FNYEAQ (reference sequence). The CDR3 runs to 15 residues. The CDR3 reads CASSLTGVGGETQYF. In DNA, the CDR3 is TGTGCTAGCAGCTTAACTGGTGTGGGCGGAGAGACCCAGTACTTC.